Each of the 20 T cell receptor beta chains below was sequenced from the same sample in a study of shared clonotypes between healthy human individuals (dated by TCRdb to about 2020). The library came from the immunoSEQ multiplex PCR assay. The clones in this table, taken by TCRdb from immuneACCESS, are in-frame only. Not every clone is retained; where verified, under half of the shortfall comes from an unresolved V gene, and the cause of the rest is unknown. Within this sample are millions of clones, with roughly 91% of them counted one time only. Of the sample, around 1.7% falls within the top ten clones. CD8 naive samples consisted of CD45RO-negative cells that were positively selected for CCR7, yielding a CD45RA+CCR7+ population without TemRA cells. The source material was naive CD8+ T cells from PBMCs. Per the publication, the cell subset or site label means: CD45RA+CCR7+. Receptors were obtained from a young man in good health. Some clones in this sample may be carry-over from other donors' samples.

The chain is built from TRBV4-1 and TRBJ2-3; 9 nucleotides line up with TRBD1. Germline CDR1 MGHRA, CDR2 YSYEKL. The CDR3 extends over 16 amino acids. V dropped 3 bases and J dropped 2; count of bases not matched to a gene: 6. CDR3 protein: CASSHNDRGFTDTQYF. The CDR3 region has the DNA TGCGCCAGCAGCCACAACGACAGGGGGTTCACAGATACGCAGTATTTT.

With regard to this clone: This CDR3 is also generated by other DNA sequences in the sample. V is TRBV7-9 and J is TRBJ2-1; 11 nucleotides align to TRBD2. This CDR3 is built from 12 residues. V lost 4 bases and J lost 12; bases outside the gene matches: 2. Germline V gene data show CDR1 as SEHNR and CDR2 as FQNEAQ (reference sequence). The DNA for the CDR3 is TGTGCCAGCAGCTCCGGACTAGCGGGGCAGTTCTTC. Translation gives CASSSGLAGQFF.

This clone was seen more than once but under ten times. J is TRBJ1-1 and V is TRBV9; 7 nucleotides agree with TRBD1. CDR1 and CDR2 (germline): SGDLS, YYNGEE. The length of the CDR3 is 18 residues. Trimming cost V 4 bases and J 4 bases; bases outside gene matches: 19. In DNA, the CDR3 is TGTGCCAGCAGCCCTTTAGGACCCCAGACAGGGTTCGGCACTGAAGCTTTCTTT. This encodes CASSPLGPQTGFGTEAFF. The entire variable domain, with the rest obtained from reference TRBV9 and TRBJ1-1, is as follows: DSGVTQTPKHLITATGQRVTLRCSPRSGDLSVYWYQQSLDQGLQFLIQYYNGEERAKGNILERFSAQQFPDLHSELNLSSLELGDSALYFCASSPLGPQTGFGTEAFFGQGTRLTVV.

This clone has just a few counts. The V gene is TRBV6-5, the J gene TRBJ1-1; D may be TRBD1 (6 bases). The germline gives CDR1 MNHEY, CDR2 SVGAGI. Trimming shortened V by 3 bases and J by 4 bases, and 12 bases separated the two germline ends. This CDR3 region has 14 residues. CDR3 sequence: CASSYTGWGTEAFF. The CDR3 DNA sequence: TGTGCCAGCAGTTATACAGGGTGGGGCACTGAAGCTTTCTTT.

This sequence joins TRBV7-9 and TRBJ2-1, with 7 bases identical to TRBD1. Germline loops: CDR1 SEHNR, CDR2 FQNEAQ (reference sequence). This CDR3 is 14 amino acids long. J lost 3 bases, V lost 4 bases, and 3 bases had no gene match. The CDR3 DNA is TGTGCCAGCAGCTGGGGGACAGTCTACAATGAGCAGTTCTTC. Its translation: CASSWGTVYNEQFF.

The chain uses TRBV7-9 and TRBJ1-2, with D unresolved. The CDR3 has 14 residues. CDR1 is SEHNR, CDR2 FQNEAQ, per germline (reference sequence). The V gene lost 2 bases and the J gene lost 8 bases, with 15 bases spanning the gap. The CDR3 DNA reads as TGTGCCAGCAGCTTAAGCCCTCCTTATGAGGGCTACACCTTC. It translates to CASSLSPPYEGYTF.

V and J are TRBV28 and TRBJ2-7, with 9 nucleotides matching TRBD1. This CDR3 contains 15 residues. Germline CDR1 reads MDHEN; CDR2 reads SYDVKM. V shed 6 bases, J shed 7 bases, and the junction held 13 bases outside the gene matches. CDR3: CASSLGTGFRLEQYF. CDR3 bases: TGTGCCAGCAGCCTCGGGACAGGGTTCCGTCTGGAGCAGTACTTC.

The rearrangement joins TRBV11-2 to TRBJ2-7; D is perhaps TRBD1 (5 bases). The CDR3 is made up of 15 amino acids. V gave up 5 bases and J gave up 1 base, with 15 bases separating them. Per germline, CDR1 SGHAT and CDR2 FQNNGV. DNA for the CDR3: TGTGCCAGCAGCCCATCCTCGCAGGGATCCTACGAGCAGTACTTC. It yields the protein CASSPSSQGSYEQYF.

The chain employs TRBV6-5 and TRBJ2-7; D gene uncertain. The germline CDR1 and CDR2 sequences are MNHEY and SVGAGI. This CDR3 spans 14 amino acids. The V and J ends lost 6 bases and 4 bases respectively, with 16 bases between them. Here the CDR3 reads CASSPIRAGYEQYF. The CDR3 coding sequence is TGTGCCAGCAGCCCGATCCGGGCTGGATACGAGCAGTACTTC.

The chain employs TRBV9 and TRBJ1-2; 8 nucleotides line up with TRBD1. Trimming took 2 bases from V and 0 from J; bases not matched to a gene: 12. Germline CDR1 reads SGDLS; CDR2 reads YYNGEE. This CDR3 contains 18 residues. The DNA for the CDR3 is TGTGCCAGCAGCGTCTATTGGGACAGGAACCCTTCTAACTATGGCTACACCTTC. This gives the protein CASSVYWDRNPSNYGYTF. Full variable domain (remainder filled in from reference TRBV9 and TRBJ1-2): DSGVTQTPKHLITATGQRVTLRCSPRSGDLSVYWYQQSLDQGLQFLIQYYNGEERAKGNILERFSAQQFPDLHSELNLSSLELGDSALYFCASSVYWDRNPSNYGYTFGSGTRLTVV.

The chain uses TRBV7-9 and TRBJ2-1; 9 bases map to TRBD2. J lost 7 bases, V lost 5 bases, and 18 bases had no gene match. The germline CDR1 and CDR2 sequences are SEHNR and FQNEAQ (reference sequence). The CDR3 covers 18 residues. The CDR3 protein is CASSKILVGSGLANEQFF. CDR3 nucleotide sequence: TGTGCCAGCAGCAAAATTCTCGTCGGCTCCGGACTAGCGAATGAGCAGTTCTTC.

This chain joins TRBV4-2 and TRBJ1-1; D unclear. Germline V gene sequence: CDR1 LGHNA, CDR2 YNFKEQ. Trimming stripped 4 bases from V and 1 base from J, with 13 bases between. The CDR3 loop spans 15 amino acids. The CDR3 loop reads CASSLTGNRNTEAFF. The CDR3 DNA reads TGTGCCAGCAGCCTCACTGGGAACCGGAACACTGAAGCTTTCTTT.

On this clone itself: The sample carries other DNA sequences with the same CDR3. This chain's CDR3 is CASSLLGQPQHF. The CDR3 nucleotides read TGTGCCAGCAGTTTATTGGGGCAGCCCCAGCATTTT. The genes are TRBV28 and TRBJ1-5; D not resolved. The CDR3 has 12 amino acids. Trimming left V 1 base short and J 7 bases short, with 5 bases between. The V gene's germline CDR1 is MDHEN and CDR2 SYDVKM.

V is TRBV7-3 and J is TRBJ2-3; tentative D call: TRBD2 (6 bases). Per germline, CDR1 SGHTA and CDR2 FQGTGA. Trimming cost V 4 bases and J 0 bases, with 14 bases left between them. The CDR3 covers 16 residues. CDR3 region: CASSYRGNPSTDTQYF. In DNA, the CDR3 is TGTGCCAGCAGCTACCGGGGGAACCCGAGCACAGATACGCAGTATTTT.

The chain joins TRBV9 to TRBJ1-4, with D tentatively TRBD1 (6 bases). The length of the CDR3 is 17 residues. With 4 bases removed from V and 6 bases from J, the gap between germline ends came to 22 bases. Germline CDR1 reads SGDLS; CDR2 reads YYNGEE. CDR3 in amino acids: CASSPDLRGWGHEKLFF. CDR3 nucleotide sequence: TGTGCCAGCAGCCCAGACCTCCGGGGGTGGGGGCATGAAAAACTGTTTTTT.

The CDR3 is CAWSPLAGGNYNEQFF. The CDR3 nucleotides read TGTGCCTGGAGCCCACTAGCGGGAGGAAACTACAATGAGCAGTTCTTC. The J gene is TRBJ2-1, the V gene TRBV30; the match to TRBD2 covers 12 bases. This CDR3 comprises 16 residues. Germline trimming cut 3 bases from V and 3 bases from J; bases unmatched to any gene: 6. Germline V gene sequence: CDR1 GTSNPN, CDR2 SVGIG (reference sequence).

The chain couples TRBV29-1 to TRBJ2-7; TRBD2 agrees at 13 bases. The germline gives CDR1 SQVTM, CDR2 ANQGSEA. The CDR3 covers 14 residues. Trimming removed 8 bases from V and 5 bases from J; junction bases left unmatched: 9. The DNA for the CDR3 is TGCAGCACCGTACTAGCGGGAGGGCTCGACGAGCAGTACTTC. Protein: CSTVLAGGLDEQYF.

Here the CDR3 DNA reads TGTGCCAGCAGTTTACTGGCGGCTAGCGGGACAGATACGCAGTATTTT. As protein: CASSLLAASGTDTQYF. The chain links TRBV27 to TRBJ2-3, with 8 bases identical to TRBD2. The V and J ends lost 2 bases and 3 bases, in that order; junction bases with no gene match: 7. This CDR3 spans 16 amino acids. Germline loops: CDR1 MNHEY, CDR2 SMNVEV (reference sequence).

This clone showed up just once. The chain is built from TRBV2 and TRBJ2-1, with 9 bases fitting TRBD2. Per germline, CDR1 SNHLY and CDR2 FYNNEI. The V gene end was trimmed by 3 bases and the J gene end by 9 bases; junction bases not matched to a gene: 12. The CDR3 consists of 16 residues. CDR3 DNA sequence: TGTGCCAGCAGTGACTTCGGTCTAGCGGGAATCCCTGAGCAGTTCTTC. It encodes CASSDFGLAGIPEQFF.

The gene calls are TRBV6-5 and TRBJ2-5; tentatively, D is TRBD1 (6 bases). Germline CDR1 is MNHEY and CDR2 is SVGAGI. V dropped 5 bases and J dropped 2 bases, with 12 bases sitting between them. This CDR3 is 14 amino acids long. The CDR3 sequence is CASSTNDRQETQYF. In DNA, the CDR3 is TGTGCCAGCAGTACGAACGACAGGCAAGAGACCCAGTACTTC.